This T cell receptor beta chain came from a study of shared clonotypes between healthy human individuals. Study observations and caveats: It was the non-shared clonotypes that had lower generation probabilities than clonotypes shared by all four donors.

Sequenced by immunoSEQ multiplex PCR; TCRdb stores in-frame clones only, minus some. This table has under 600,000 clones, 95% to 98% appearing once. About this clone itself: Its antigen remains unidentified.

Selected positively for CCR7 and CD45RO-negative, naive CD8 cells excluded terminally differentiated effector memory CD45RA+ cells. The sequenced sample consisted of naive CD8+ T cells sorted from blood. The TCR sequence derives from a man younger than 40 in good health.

This CDR3 is CASGGAYESYEQYF. In nucleotides, the CDR3 is TGTGCCAGCGGCGGGGCGTACGAATCCTACGAGCAGTACTTC. The chain has TRBV27 and TRBJ2-7; possible D gene TRBD2, 6 bases. CDR3 length: 14 amino acids. Germline assignment: CDR1 MNHEY and CDR2 SMNVEV (reference sequence). Trimming took 8 bases from V and 1 from J, leaving 15 bases between them.